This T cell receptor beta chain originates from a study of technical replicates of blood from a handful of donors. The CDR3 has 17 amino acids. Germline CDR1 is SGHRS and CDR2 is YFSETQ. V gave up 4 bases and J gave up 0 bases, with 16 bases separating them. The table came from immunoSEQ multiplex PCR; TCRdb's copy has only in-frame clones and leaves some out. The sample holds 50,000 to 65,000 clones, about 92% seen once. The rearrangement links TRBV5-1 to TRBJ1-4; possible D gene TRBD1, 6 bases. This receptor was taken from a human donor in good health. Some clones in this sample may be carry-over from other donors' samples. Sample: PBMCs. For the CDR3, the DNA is TGCGCCAGCAGCGGAACCGGGACACTAACAACTAATGAAAAACTGTTTTTT. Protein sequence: CASSGTGTLTTNEKLFF.